This T cell receptor (beta chain) derives from a study of blood T cell repertoires in COVID-19. Germline CDR1 is MRHNA and CDR2 is SNTAGT. This CDR3 is 18 amino acids long. The V and J ends lost 5 bases and 6 bases, in that order; junction bases with no gene match: 17. The protocol was immunoSEQ multiplex PCR, while the TCRdb copy is restricted to in-frame clones and leaves out a portion. The repertoire has around 140,000 clones, around 90% of them found once; the top ten carry approximately 1.8%. The sequenced sample was peripheral blood. J is TRBJ1-2 and V is TRBV6-4; TRBD1 matches 11 bases. The sequence was collected from a man in his sixties or seventies with acute or convalescent COVID-19. CDR3 coding DNA: TGTGCCAGCAGTCCCGACCGACCGAAGGGACAGGGGGTTAATGGCTACACCTTC. This gives the protein CASSPDRPKGQGVNGYTF.